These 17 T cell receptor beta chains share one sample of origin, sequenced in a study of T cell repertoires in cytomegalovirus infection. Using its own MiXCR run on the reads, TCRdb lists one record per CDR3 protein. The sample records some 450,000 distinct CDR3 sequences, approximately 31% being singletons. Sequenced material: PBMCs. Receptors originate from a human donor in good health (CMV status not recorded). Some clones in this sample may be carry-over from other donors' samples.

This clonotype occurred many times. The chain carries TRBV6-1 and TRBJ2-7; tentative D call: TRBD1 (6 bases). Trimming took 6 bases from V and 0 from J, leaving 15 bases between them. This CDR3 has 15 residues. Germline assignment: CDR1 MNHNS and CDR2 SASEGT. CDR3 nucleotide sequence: TGTGCCAGCAGATATCAGGGGACCTCCTCCTACGAGCAGTACTTC. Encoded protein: CASRYQGTSSYEQYF.

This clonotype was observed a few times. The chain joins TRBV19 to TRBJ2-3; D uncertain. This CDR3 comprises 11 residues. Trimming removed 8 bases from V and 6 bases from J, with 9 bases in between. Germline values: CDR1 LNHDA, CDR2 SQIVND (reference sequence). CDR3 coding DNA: TGTGCCAGTTCAACAGTGGATACGCAGTATTTT. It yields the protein CASSTVDTQYF.

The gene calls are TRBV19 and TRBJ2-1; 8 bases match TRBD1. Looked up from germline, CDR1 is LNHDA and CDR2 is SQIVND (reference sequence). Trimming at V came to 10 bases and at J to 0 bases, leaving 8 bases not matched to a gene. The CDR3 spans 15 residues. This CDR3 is CATRMDRASYNEQFF. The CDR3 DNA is TGTGCCACCCGAATGGACAGGGCCTCCTACAATGAGCAGTTCTTC.

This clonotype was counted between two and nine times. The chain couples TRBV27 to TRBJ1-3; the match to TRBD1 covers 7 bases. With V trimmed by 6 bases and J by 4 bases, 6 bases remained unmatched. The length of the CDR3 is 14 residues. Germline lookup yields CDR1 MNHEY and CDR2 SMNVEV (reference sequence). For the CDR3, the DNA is TGTGCCAGCAGAACGACAGGGTTGGGAAACACCATATATTTT. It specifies CASRTTGLGNTIYF.

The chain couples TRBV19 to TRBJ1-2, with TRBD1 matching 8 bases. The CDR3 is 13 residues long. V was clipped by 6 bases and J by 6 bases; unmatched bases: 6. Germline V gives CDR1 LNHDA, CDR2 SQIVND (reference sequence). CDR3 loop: CASRPGGRDGYTF. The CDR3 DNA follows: TGTGCCAGTAGACCAGGGGGCCGCGATGGCTACACCTTC.

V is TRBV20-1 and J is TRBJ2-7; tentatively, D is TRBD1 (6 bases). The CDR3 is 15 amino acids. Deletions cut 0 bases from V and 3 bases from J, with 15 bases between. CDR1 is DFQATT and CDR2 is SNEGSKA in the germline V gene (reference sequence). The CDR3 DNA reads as TGCAGTGCTAGAGATCGGACAGATCCCAACTACGAGCAGTACTTC. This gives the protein CSARDRTDPNYEQYF.

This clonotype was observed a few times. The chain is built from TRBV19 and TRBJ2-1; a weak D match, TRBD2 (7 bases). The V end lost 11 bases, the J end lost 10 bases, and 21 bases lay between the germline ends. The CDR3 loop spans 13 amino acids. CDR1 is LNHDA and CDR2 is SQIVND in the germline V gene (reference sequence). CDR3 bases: TGTGCCGGAGGGGGGGGGGGGCGCGGAGAGCAGTTCTTC. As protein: CAGGGGGRGEQFF.

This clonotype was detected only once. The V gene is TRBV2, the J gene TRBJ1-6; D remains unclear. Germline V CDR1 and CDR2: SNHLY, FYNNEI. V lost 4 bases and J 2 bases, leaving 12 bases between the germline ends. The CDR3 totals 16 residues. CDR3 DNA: TGTGCCAGCAGTGGGTCGGGCGGAACCTATAATTCACCCCTCCACTTT. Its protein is CASSGSGGTYNSPLHF. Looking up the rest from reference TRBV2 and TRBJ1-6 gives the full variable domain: EPEVTQTPSHQVTQMGQEVILRCVPISNHLYFYWYRQILGQKVEFLVSFYNNEISEKSEIFDDQFSVERPDGSNFTLKIRSTKLEDSAMYFCASSGSGGTYNSPLHFGNGTRLTVT.

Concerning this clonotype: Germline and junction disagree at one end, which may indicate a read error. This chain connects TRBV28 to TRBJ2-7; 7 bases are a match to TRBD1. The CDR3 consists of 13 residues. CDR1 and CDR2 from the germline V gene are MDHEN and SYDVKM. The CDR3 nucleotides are TGTACCAGCAGTGACAGGGTGGGTTGGGAGCAGTACTTC. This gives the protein CTSSDRVGWEQYF.

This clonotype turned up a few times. Written as DNA, the CDR3 is TGTGCCAGCAGCCAAGGGACAGGGGGCTTTAAGACAGATACGCAGTATTTT. This sequence encodes CASSQGTGGFKTDTQYF. The chain couples TRBV14 to TRBJ2-3; TRBD1 agrees at 11 bases. V lost 1 base and J lost 3; bases outside the gene matches: 6. This CDR3 has 17 amino acids. Germline values: CDR1 SGHDN, CDR2 FVKESK.

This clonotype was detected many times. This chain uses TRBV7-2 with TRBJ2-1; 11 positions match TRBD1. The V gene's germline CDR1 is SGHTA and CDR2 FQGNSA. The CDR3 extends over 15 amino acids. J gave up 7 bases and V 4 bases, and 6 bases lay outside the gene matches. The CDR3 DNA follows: TGTGCCAGCAGCTATGCCGGGACAGGGGGAAATGAGCAGTTCTTC. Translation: CASSYAGTGGNEQFF.

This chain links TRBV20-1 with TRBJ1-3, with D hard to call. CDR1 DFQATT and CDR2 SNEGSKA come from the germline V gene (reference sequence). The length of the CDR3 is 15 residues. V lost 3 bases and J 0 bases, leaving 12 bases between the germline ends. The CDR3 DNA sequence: TGCAGTGCTAGTAAGATGGGAAACTCTGGAAACACCATATATTTT. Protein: CSASKMGNSGNTIYF.

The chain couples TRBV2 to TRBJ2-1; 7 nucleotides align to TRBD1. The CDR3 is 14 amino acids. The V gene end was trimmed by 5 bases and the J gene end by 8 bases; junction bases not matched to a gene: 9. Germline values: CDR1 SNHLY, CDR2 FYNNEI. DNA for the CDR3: TGTGCCAGCAGTCCTAGACAGGGCTTGGATGAGCAGTTCTTC. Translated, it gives CASSPRQGLDEQFF.

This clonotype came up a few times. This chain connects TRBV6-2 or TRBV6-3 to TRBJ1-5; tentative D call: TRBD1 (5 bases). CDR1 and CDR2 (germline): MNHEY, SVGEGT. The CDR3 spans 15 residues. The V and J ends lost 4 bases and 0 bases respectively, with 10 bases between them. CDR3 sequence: CASSSPTASNQPQHF. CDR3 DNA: TGTGCCAGCAGTTCTCCGACAGCTAGCAATCAGCCCCAGCATTTT.

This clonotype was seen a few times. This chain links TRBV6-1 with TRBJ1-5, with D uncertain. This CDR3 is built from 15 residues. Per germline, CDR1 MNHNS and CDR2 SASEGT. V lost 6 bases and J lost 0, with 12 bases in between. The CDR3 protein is CASSATTTSNQPQHF. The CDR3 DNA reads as TGTGCCAGCAGCGCGACTACAACTAGCAATCAGCCCCAGCATTTT.

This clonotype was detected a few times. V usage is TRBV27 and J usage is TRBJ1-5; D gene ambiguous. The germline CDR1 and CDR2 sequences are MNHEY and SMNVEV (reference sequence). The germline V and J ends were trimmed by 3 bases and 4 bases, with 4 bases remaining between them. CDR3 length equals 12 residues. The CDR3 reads CASSFLNQPQHF. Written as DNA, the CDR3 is TGTGCCAGCAGTTTTCTGAATCAGCCCCAGCATTTT.

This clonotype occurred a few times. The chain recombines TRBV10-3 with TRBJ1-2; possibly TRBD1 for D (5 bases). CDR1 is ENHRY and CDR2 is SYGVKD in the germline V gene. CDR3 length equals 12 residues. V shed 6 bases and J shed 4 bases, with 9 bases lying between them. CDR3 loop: CAIREGVYGYTF. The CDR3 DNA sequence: TGTGCCATCAGGGAAGGGGTCTATGGCTACACCTTC.